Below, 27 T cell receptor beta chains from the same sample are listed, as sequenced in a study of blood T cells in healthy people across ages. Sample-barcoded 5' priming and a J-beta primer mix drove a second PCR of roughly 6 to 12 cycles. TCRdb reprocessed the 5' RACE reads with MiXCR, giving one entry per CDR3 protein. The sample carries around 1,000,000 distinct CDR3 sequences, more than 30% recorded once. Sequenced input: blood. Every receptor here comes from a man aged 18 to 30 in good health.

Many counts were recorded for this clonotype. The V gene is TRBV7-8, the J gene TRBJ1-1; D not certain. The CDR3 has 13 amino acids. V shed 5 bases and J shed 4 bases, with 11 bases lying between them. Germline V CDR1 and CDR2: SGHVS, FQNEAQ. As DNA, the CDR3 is TGTGCCAGCAGCCCCTATTTAGGCACTGAAGCTTTCTTT. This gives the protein CASSPYLGTEAFF.

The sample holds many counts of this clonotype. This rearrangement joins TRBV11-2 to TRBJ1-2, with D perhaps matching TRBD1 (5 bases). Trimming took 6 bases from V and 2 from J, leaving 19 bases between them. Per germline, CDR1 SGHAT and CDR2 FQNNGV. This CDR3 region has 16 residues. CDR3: CASSSIKMGRNYGYTF. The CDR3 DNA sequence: TGTGCCAGCAGTTCTATCAAAATGGGGCGAAACTATGGCTACACCTTC.

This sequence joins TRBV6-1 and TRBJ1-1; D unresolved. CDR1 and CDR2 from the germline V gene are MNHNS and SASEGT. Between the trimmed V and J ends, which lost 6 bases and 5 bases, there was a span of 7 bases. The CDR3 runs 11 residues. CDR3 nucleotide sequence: TGTGCCAGCAGGGGGTTTACTGAAGCTTTCTTT. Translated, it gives CASRGFTEAFF.

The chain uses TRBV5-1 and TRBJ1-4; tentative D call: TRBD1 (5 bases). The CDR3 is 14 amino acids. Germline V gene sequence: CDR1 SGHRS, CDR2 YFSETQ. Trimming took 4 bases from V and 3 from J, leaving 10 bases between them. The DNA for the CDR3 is TGCGCCAGCAGCACCCGGACACCTAATGAAAAACTGTTTTTT. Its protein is CASSTRTPNEKLFF.

The CDR3 coding sequence is TGTGCCAGCAGCGCCTTACAGGGGGCGAGGACTTACAATGAGCAGTTCTTC. It encodes CASSALQGARTYNEQFF. The rearrangement joins TRBV9 to TRBJ2-1; 9 bases align to TRBD1. The trim removed 3 bases at V and 4 bases at J, leaving 11 bases unmatched. The CDR3 loop spans 17 amino acids. The germline V gene encodes CDR1 SGDLS and CDR2 YYNGEE.

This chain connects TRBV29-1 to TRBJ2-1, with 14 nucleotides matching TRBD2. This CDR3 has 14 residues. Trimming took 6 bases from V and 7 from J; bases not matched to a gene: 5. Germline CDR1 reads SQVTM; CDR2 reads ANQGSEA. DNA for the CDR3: TGCAGCGTCTCCGGGACTAGCGGGAGAAATGAGCAGTTCTTC. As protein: CSVSGTSGRNEQFF.

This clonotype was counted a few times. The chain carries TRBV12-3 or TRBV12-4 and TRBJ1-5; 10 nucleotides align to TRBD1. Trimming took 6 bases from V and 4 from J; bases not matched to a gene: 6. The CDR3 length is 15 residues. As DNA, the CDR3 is TGTGCCAGCAGCCGCGGACAGGGGGTTAATCAGCCCCAGCATTTT. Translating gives CASSRGQGVNQPQHF.

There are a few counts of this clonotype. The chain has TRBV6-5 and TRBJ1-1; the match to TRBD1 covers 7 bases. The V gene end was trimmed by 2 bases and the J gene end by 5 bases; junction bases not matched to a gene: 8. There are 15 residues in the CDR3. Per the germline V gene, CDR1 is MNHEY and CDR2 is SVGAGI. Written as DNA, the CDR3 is TGTGCCAGCAGTTACGACAGCAGGGGGGATACTGAAGCTTTCTTT. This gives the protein CASSYDSRGDTEAFF.

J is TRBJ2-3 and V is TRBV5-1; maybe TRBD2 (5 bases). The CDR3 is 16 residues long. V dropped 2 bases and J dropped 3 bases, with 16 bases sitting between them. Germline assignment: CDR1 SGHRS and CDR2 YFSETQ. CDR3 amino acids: CASSLGWGSGTDTQYF. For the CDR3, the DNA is TGCGCCAGCAGCTTAGGGTGGGGTTCGGGAACAGATACGCAGTATTTT. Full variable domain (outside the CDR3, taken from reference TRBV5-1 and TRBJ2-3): KAGVTQTPRYLIKTRGQQVTLSCSPISGHRSVSWYQQTPGQGLQFLFEYFSETQRNKGNFPGRFSGRQFSNSRSEMNVSTLELGDSALYLCASSLGWGSGTDTQYFGPGTRLTVL.

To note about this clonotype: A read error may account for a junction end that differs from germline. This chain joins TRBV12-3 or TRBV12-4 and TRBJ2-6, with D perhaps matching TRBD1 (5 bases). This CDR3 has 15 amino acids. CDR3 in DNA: TGTGCCAGCAGTTTGTTAACGTCTGGGGCCAACGTCCGGACTTTC. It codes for CASSLLTSGANVRTF.

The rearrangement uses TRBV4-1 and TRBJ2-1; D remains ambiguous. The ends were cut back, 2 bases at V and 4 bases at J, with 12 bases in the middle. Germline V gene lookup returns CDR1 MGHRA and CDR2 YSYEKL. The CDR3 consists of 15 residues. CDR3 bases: TGCGCCAGCAGCCAAACCGCCTTCGAGTACAATGAGCAGTTCTTC. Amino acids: CASSQTAFEYNEQFF.

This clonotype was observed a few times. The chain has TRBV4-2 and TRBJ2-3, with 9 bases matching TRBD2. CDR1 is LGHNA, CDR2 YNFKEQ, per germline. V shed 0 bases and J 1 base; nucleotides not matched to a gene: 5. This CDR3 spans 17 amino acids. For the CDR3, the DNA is TGTGCCAGCAGCCAAGATAATAGCGGGGGCGGCACAGATACGCAGTATTTT. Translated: CASSQDNSGGGTDTQYF.

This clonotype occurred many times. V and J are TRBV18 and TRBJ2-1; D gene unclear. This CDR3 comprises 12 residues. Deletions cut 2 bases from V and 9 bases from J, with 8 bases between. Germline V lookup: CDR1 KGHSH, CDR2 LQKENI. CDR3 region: CASSPSSSEQFF. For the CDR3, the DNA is TGTGCCAGCTCACCAAGTAGTAGTGAGCAGTTCTTC.

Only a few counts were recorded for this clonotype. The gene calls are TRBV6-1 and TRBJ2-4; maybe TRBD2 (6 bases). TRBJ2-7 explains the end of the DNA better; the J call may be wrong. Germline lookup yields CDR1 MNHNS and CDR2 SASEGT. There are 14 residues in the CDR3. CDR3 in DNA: TGTGCCAGCAGTGAAGGGAGGGGAGGTCGCGAGCAGTACTTC. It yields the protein CASSEGRGGREQYF.

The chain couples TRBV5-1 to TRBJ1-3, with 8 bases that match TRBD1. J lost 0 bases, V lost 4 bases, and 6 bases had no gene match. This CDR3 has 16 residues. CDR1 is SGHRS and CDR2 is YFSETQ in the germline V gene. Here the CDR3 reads CASSEETGGSGNTIYF. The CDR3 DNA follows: TGCGCCAGCAGCGAAGAAACAGGGGGCTCTGGAAACACCATATATTTT.

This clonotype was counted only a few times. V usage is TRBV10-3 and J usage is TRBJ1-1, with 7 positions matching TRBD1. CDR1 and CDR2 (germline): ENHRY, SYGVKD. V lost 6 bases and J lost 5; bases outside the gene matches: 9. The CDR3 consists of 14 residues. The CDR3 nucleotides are TGTGCCATCAGCGAGACAGGGTCGGAGACTGAAGCTTTCTTT. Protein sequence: CAISETGSETEAFF.

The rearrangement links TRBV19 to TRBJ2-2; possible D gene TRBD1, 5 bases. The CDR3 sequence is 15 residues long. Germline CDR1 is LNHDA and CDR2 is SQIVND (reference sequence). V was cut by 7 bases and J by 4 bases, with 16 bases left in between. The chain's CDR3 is CASTGRQGRTGELFF. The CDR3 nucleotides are TGTGCCAGTACTGGAAGGCAGGGTCGCACCGGGGAGCTGTTTTTT.

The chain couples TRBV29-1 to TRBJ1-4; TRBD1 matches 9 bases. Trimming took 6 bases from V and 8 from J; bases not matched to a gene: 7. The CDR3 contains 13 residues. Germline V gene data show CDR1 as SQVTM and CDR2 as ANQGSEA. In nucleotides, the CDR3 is TGCAGCGTCCGGACAGGGGTGGACGAAAAACTGTTTTTT. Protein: CSVRTGVDEKLFF.

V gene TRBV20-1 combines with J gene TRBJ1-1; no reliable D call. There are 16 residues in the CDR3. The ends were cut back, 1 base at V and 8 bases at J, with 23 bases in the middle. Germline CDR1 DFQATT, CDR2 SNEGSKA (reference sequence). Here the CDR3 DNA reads TGCAGTGCTAGAGTTTTGGGAACGTGGTTTAGGACCGAAGCTTTCTTT. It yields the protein CSARVLGTWFRTEAFF.

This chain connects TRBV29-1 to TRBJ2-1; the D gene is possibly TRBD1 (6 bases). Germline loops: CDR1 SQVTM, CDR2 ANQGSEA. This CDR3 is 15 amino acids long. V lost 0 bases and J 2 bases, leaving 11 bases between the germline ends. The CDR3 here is CSVEDDRPTYNEQFF. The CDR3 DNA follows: TGCAGCGTTGAAGACGACAGGCCGACCTACAATGAGCAGTTCTTC.

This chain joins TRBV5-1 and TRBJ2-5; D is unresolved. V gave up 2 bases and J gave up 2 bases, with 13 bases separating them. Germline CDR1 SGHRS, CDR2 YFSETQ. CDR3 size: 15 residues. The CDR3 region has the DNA TGCGCCAGCAGCTTTAATCCTTCAGCGCAAGAGACCCAGTACTTC. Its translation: CASSFNPSAQETQYF.

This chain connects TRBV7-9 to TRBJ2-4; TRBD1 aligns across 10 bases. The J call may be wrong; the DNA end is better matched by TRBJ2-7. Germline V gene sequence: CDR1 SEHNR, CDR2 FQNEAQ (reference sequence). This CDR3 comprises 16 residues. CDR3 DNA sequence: TGTGCCAGCAGCCCCTCGTTAGGACAGGGGGGATACGAGCAGTACTTC. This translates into CASSPSLGQGGYEQYF.

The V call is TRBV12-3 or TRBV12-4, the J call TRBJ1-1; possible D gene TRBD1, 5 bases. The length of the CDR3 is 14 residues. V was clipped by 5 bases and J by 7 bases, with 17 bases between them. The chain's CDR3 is CASSPDREWGEAFF. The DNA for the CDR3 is TGTGCCAGCAGTCCTGACAGAGAATGGGGTGAAGCTTTCTTT.

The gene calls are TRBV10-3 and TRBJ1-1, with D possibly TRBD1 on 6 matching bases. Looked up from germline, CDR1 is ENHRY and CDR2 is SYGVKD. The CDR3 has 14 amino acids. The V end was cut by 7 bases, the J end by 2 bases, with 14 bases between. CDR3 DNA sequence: TGTGCCATCACCTCGGGACAACCCAACACTGAAGCTTTCTTT. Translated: CAITSGQPNTEAFF.

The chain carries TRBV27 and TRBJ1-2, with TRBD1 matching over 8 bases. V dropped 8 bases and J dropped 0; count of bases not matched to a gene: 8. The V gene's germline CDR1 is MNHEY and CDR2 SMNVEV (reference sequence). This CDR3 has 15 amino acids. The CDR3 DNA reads TGTGCCAGCGCTGAGGGGACAGGAGCTAACTATGGCTACACCTTC. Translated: CASAEGTGANYGYTF.

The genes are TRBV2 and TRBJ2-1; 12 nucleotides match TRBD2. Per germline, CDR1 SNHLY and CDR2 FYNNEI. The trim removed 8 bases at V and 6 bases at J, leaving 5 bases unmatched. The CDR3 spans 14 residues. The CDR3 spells CASSSGGAFNEQFF. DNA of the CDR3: TGTGCCAGCTCTAGCGGGGGGGCCTTCAATGAGCAGTTCTTC. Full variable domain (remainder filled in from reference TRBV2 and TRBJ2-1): EPEVTQTPSHQVTQMGQEVILRCVPISNHLYFYWYRQILGQKVEFLVSFYNNEISEKSEIFDDQFSVERPDGSNFTLKIRSTKLEDSAMYFCASSSGGAFNEQFFGPGTRLTVL.

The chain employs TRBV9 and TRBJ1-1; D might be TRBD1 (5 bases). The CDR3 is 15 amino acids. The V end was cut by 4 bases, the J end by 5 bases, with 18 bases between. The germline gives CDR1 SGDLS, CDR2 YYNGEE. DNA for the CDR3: TGTGCCAGCAGCCCGAAGGTCGGGGCCGGGACTGAAGCTTTCTTT. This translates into CASSPKVGAGTEAFF.